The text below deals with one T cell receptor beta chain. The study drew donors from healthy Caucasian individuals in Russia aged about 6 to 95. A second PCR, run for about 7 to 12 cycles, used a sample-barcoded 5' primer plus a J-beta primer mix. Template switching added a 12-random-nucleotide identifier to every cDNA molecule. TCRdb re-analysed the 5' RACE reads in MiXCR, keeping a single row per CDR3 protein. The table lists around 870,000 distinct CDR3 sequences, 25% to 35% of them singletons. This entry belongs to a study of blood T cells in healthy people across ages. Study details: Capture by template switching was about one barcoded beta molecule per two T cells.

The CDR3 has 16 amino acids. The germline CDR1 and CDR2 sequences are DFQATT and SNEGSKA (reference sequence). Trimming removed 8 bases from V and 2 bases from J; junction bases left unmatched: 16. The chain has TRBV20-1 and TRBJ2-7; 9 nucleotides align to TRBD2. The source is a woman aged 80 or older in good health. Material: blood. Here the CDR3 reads CSTNPFGRGGTYEQYF. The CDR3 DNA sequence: TGCAGTACCAATCCATTCGGGCGGGGGGGAACCTACGAGCAGTACTTC.